The 24 T cell receptor beta chains below were found in one sample sequenced in a study of T cell repertoires in cytomegalovirus infection. TCRdb reprocessed the reads with MiXCR, giving one entry per CDR3 protein. Among hundreds of thousands of distinct CDR3 sequences listed, around 35% were seen once. These receptors' targets are unknown. Material: cultured PBMCs, obtained from culture after CMV antigen stimulation. Source of these receptors: a human donor in good health (CMV status not recorded). Some clones in this sample may be carry-over from other donors' samples.

The chain uses TRBV18 and TRBJ2-1, with D perhaps matching TRBD1 (6 bases). The germline CDR1 and CDR2 sequences are KGHSH and LQKENI. V was cut by 2 bases and J by 4 bases, with 9 bases left in between. CDR3 length: 14 residues. CDR3 residues: CASSPMQGYNEQFF. In DNA, the CDR3 is TGTGCCAGCTCACCAATGCAGGGGTACAATGAGCAGTTCTTC.

The J gene is TRBJ2-5, the V gene TRBV7-2; no reliable D call. V was trimmed by 4 bases and J by 5 bases, leaving 11 bases between them. Germline V lookup: CDR1 SGHTA, CDR2 FQGNSA. This CDR3 region has 13 residues. CDR3 sequence (DNA): TGTGCCAGCAGCTGGTGGCTCGGGGAGACCCAGTACTTC. Translating it yields CASSWWLGETQYF.

This clonotype was seen a handful of times. V and J are TRBV12-3 or TRBV12-4 and TRBJ2-7; D unresolved. V lost 3 bases, J lost 4 bases, and 16 bases lay in between. The CDR3 has 15 residues. The CDR3 DNA is TGTGCCAGCAGTTTTCGAGGAGAAGGCGGATACGAGCAGTACTTC. Protein product: CASSFRGEGGYEQYF.

This chain connects TRBV7-2 to TRBJ2-7; D may be TRBD2 (5 bases). The V gene lost 5 bases and the J gene lost 3 bases, with 14 bases spanning the gap. The CDR3 is 14 residues long. CDR1 is SGHTA and CDR2 is FQGNSA in the germline V gene. In DNA form, the CDR3 reads TGTGCCAGCAGCGTCGCGGGCGGAGACTACGAGCAGTACTTC. Translation: CASSVAGGDYEQYF.

This chain links TRBV19 with TRBJ2-3, with TRBD2 identical over 7 bases. Germline CDR1 LNHDA, CDR2 SQIVND (reference sequence). Trimming at V came to 7 bases and at J to 4 bases, leaving 11 bases not matched to a gene. CDR3 length: 15 residues. The CDR3 DNA sequence: TGTGCCAGTACCCCGACCCCCGCGGGGGCAGATACGCAGTATTTT. This codes for CASTPTPAGADTQYF.

This clonotype was seen a few times. The chain is built from TRBV20-1 and TRBJ2-5; D not resolved. The germline V gene encodes CDR1 DFQATT and CDR2 SNEGSKA (reference sequence). This CDR3 comprises 13 residues. The germline V and J ends were trimmed by 4 bases and 5 bases, with 14 bases remaining between them. The CDR3 loop reads CSAKIAAWETQYF. The CDR3 DNA follows: TGCAGTGCTAAGATTGCGGCGTGGGAGACCCAGTACTTC.

The sample holds one count of this clonotype. V and J are TRBV10-3 and TRBJ2-2, with TRBD2 matching over 11 bases. This CDR3 contains 18 residues. Germline V gene lookup returns CDR1 ENHRY and CDR2 SYGVKD. V shed 3 bases, J shed 1 base, and the junction held 7 bases outside the gene matches. The CDR3 sequence: CAISDRTSGGQNTGELFF. The CDR3 DNA is TGTGCCATCAGTGACCGAACTAGCGGGGGCCAGAACACCGGGGAGCTGTTTTTT.

This clonotype has more than one count but fewer than ten. The CDR3 sequence: CASSEATRQQYF. CDR3 sequence (DNA): TGTGCCAGCAGCGAGGCTACGAGACAGCAGTATTTT. V usage is TRBV2 and J usage is TRBJ2-3; D uncertain. Germline V gene lookup returns CDR1 SNHLY and CDR2 FYNNEI. The CDR3 consists of 12 residues. The V gene lost 6 bases and the J gene lost 11 bases, with 15 bases spanning the gap.

This chain connects TRBV25-1 to TRBJ1-5, with 7 bases aligning to TRBD1. Germline V gives CDR1 MGHDK, CDR2 SYGVNS. The CDR3 runs to 16 residues. With 8 bases clipped from V and 1 base from J, the junction kept 11 bases outside the gene matches. CDR3 DNA: TGTGCCAGCGAGGAAGGGGGCAGGGGAAGCAATCAGCCCCAGCATTTT. It codes for CASEEGGRGSNQPQHF.

This clonotype was seen many times. The rearrangement joins TRBV7-9 to TRBJ1-3, with TRBD1 identical over 11 bases. V shed 5 bases and J 2 bases; nucleotides not matched to a gene: 14. Germline V gene sequence: CDR1 SEHNR, CDR2 FQNEAQ (reference sequence). The CDR3 loop spans 19 amino acids. The DNA of the CDR3 is TGTGCCAGCAGCCTACGACGGACAGGGGGCCGCTCGCCTGGAAACACCATATATTTT. Translating gives CASSLRRTGGRSPGNTIYF.

The chain joins TRBV6-8 to TRBJ2-3; 10 positions agree with TRBD1. Trimming removed 6 bases from V and 4 bases from J; junction bases left unmatched: 13. The germline gives CDR1 MNHGY, CDR2 SAAAGT. The CDR3 consists of 17 residues. The CDR3 loop is CASRRVPGQGRPDTQYF. CDR3 nucleotides: TGTGCCAGCAGACGGGTCCCGGGACAGGGGCGTCCAGATACGCAGTATTTT.

The genes are TRBV4-2 and TRBJ2-7, with 7 nucleotides matching TRBD1. The ends lost 6 bases at V and 4 bases at J; junction bases unmatched: 15. The length of the CDR3 is 16 residues. Germline V gives CDR1 LGHNA, CDR2 YNFKEQ. The CDR3: CASRKFYRGISYEQYF. CDR3 in DNA: TGTGCCAGCAGAAAATTCTACAGGGGAATTTCGTACGAGCAGTACTTC.

The chain couples TRBV27 to TRBJ2-1; 8 bases match TRBD2. CDR3 size: 13 residues. Trimming took 1 base from V and 12 from J; bases not matched to a gene: 5. Germline V gene lookup returns CDR1 MNHEY and CDR2 SMNVEV (reference sequence). CDR3 sequence: CASSLFAGRGQFF. The CDR3 DNA reads TGTGCCAGCAGTTTATTTGCCGGGAGGGGGCAGTTCTTC.

The chain links TRBV12-3 or TRBV12-4 to TRBJ1-1; a possible D gene is TRBD1 (5 bases). Trimming pared 6 bases from V and 4 bases from J, leaving 21 bases between. This CDR3 region has 16 residues. CDR3 sequence reads: CASSSFGLGASTEAFF. DNA for the CDR3: TGTGCCAGCAGCTCTTTCGGTCTAGGGGCGAGCACTGAAGCTTTCTTT.

The gene calls are TRBV4-3 and TRBJ2-3, with TRBD2 matching over 9 bases. The CDR3 extends over 16 amino acids. V lost 3 bases, J lost 1 base, and 5 bases stayed unmatched. CDR1 and CDR2 from the germline V gene are LGHNA and YSLEER. The CDR3 coding sequence is TGCGCCAGCAGCCAGATAGCGGGAGAGGGCACAGATACGCAGTATTTT. Amino acids: CASSQIAGEGTDTQYF.

The CDR3 nucleotides read TGCAGTGCTATGCCGGGGGCGTACGAGCAGTACTTC. Protein product: CSAMPGAYEQYF. The chain uses TRBV20-1 and TRBJ2-7; D may correspond to TRBD1 or TRBD2 (6 bases each). There are 12 residues in the CDR3. Germline loops: CDR1 DFQATT, CDR2 SNEGSKA (reference sequence). V lost 4 bases and J lost 4, with 11 bases in between.

The rearrangement joins TRBV7-8 to TRBJ2-2; D is perhaps TRBD1 (5 bases). With 7 bases removed from V and 1 base from J, the gap between germline ends came to 19 bases. The CDR3 consists of 17 residues. The germline V gene encodes CDR1 SGHVS and CDR2 FQNEAQ. The chain's CDR3 is CASKRKGPLLNTGELFF. CDR3 nucleotides: TGTGCCAGCAAACGAAAGGGGCCACTATTGAACACCGGGGAGCTGTTTTTT. The complete variable domain, with remaining parts taken from reference TRBV7-8 and TRBJ2-2, reads GAGVSQSPRYKVAKRGQDVALRCDPISGHVSLFWYQQALGQGPEFLTYFQNEAQLDKSGLPSDRFFAERPEGSVSTLKIQRTQQEDSAVYLCASKRKGPLLNTGELFFGEGSRLTVL.

The CDR3: CASSLVPDVYGYTF. In DNA form, the CDR3 reads TGTGCCAGCAGCTTAGTTCCAGACGTCTATGGCTACACCTTC. V and J are TRBV7-6 and TRBJ1-2; D unclear. This CDR3 spans 14 amino acids. The germline V and J ends were trimmed by 1 base and 4 bases, with 10 bases remaining between them. CDR1 and CDR2 (germline): SGHVS, FNYEAQ.

The table lists this clonotype with a few counts. This chain joins TRBV18 and TRBJ1-1; the D gene is possibly TRBD1 (6 bases). Germline V gene lookup returns CDR1 KGHSH and CDR2 LQKENI. Trimming took off 0 bases at V and 1 base at J, with 9 bases between the two ends. The CDR3 contains 15 residues. This CDR3 reads CASSPPGTRNTEAFF. The CDR3 DNA reads as TGTGCCAGCTCACCACCCGGGACAAGGAACACTGAAGCTTTCTTT.

V gene TRBV7-9 combines with J gene TRBJ1-3, with D hard to call. There are 13 residues in the CDR3. Trimming took off 1 base at V and 8 bases at J, with 9 bases between the two ends. The germline V gene encodes CDR1 SEHNR and CDR2 FQNEAQ (reference sequence). The CDR3 DNA reads as TGTGCCAGCAGCTTAGTCGGCCCGGACACCATATATTTT. It yields the protein CASSLVGPDTIYF.

V usage is TRBV7-9 and J usage is TRBJ2-1; the D gene could be TRBD1 or TRBD2 (5 bases each). V lost 5 bases to trimming and J lost 1 base, with 12 bases between them. This CDR3 comprises 15 residues. Germline V CDR1 and CDR2: SEHNR, FQNEAQ (reference sequence). The CDR3, as DNA: TGTGCCAGCAGCACTGGTTGGGGGTCCTACAATGAGCAGTTCTTC. Amino acids: CASSTGWGSYNEQFF.

This clonotype showed up many times. V and J are TRBV7-2 and TRBJ1-4; D is unresolved. Trimming pared 5 bases from V and 2 bases from J, leaving 9 bases between. The CDR3 runs 14 residues. Per the germline V gene, CDR1 is SGHTA and CDR2 is FQGNSA. CDR3 loop: CASSPFPTNEKLFF. CDR3 nucleotide sequence: TGTGCCAGCAGCCCTTTCCCCACTAATGAAAAACTGTTTTTT.

The chain's CDR3 is CSARRGLIYGYTF. CDR3 nucleotides: TGCAGTGCTAGAAGGGGTCTCATCTATGGCTACACCTTC. The rearrangement uses TRBV20-1 and TRBJ1-2; tentative D call: TRBD1 (5 bases). CDR3 length: 13 amino acids. Germline-derived CDR1 and CDR2 are DFQATT and SNEGSKA (reference sequence). V lost 2 bases and J 4 bases, leaving 11 bases between the germline ends.

The chain joins TRBV20-1 to TRBJ1-4; TRBD1 aligns across 8 bases. Germline values: CDR1 DFQATT, CDR2 SNEGSKA (reference sequence). CDR3 length: 14 residues. V lost 1 base and J lost 8; bases outside the gene matches: 6. The CDR3 loop is CSARVGTGGEKLFF. The DNA of the CDR3 is TGCAGTGCTAGAGTAGGGACAGGTGGGGAAAAACTGTTTTTT.